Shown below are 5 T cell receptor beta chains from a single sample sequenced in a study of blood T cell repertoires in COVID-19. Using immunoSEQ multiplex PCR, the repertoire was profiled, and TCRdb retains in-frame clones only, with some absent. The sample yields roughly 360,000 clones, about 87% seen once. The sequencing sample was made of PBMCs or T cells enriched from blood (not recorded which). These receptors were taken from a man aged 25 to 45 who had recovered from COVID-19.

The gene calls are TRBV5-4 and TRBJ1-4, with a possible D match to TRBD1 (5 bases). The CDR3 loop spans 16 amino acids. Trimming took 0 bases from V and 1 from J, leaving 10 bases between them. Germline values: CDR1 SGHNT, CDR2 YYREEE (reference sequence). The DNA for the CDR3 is TGTGCCAGCAGCTTGGGCTCCGGGGGAACTAATGAAAAACTGTTTTTT. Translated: CASSLGSGGTNEKLFF. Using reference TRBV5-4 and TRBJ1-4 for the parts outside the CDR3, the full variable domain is ETGVTQSPTHLIKTRGQQVTLRCSSQSGHNTVSWYQQALGQGPQFIFQYYREEENGRGNFPPRFSGLQFPNYSSELNVNALELDDSALYLCASSLGSGGTNEKLFFGSGTQLSVL.

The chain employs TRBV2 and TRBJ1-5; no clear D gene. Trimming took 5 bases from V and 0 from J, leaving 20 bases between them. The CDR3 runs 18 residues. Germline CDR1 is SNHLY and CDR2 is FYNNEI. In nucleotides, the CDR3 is TGTGCCAGCAGTTTCGCCACGGCGGGGTCGGGTAGCAATCAGCCCCAGCATTTT. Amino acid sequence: CASSFATAGSGSNQPQHF.

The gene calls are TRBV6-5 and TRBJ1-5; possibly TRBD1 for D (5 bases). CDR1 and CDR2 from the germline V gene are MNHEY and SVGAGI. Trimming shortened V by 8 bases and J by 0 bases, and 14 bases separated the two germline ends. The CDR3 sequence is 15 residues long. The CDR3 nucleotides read TGTGCCAGCCCGGACAAGCCGATTAGCAATCAGCCCCAGCATTTT. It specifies CASPDKPISNQPQHF.

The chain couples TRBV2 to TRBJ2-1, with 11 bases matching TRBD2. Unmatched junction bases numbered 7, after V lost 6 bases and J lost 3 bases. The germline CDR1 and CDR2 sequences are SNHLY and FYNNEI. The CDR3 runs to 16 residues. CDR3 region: CASRILAGAGYNEQFF. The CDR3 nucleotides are TGTGCCAGCAGAATACTAGCGGGGGCCGGCTACAATGAGCAGTTCTTC. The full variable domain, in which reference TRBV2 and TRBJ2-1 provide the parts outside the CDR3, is EPEVTQTPSHQVTQMGQEVILRCVPISNHLYFYWYRQILGQKVEFLVSFYNNEISEKSEIFDDQFSVERPDGSNFTLKIRSTKLEDSAMYFCASRILAGAGYNEQFFGPGTRLTVL.

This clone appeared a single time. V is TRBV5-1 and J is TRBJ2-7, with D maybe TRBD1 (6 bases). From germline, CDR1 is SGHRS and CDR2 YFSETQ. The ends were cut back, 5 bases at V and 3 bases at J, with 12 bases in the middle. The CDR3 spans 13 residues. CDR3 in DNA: TGCGCCAGCAGGACAGGCCGTCACTACGAGCAGTACTTC. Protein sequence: CASRTGRHYEQYF.